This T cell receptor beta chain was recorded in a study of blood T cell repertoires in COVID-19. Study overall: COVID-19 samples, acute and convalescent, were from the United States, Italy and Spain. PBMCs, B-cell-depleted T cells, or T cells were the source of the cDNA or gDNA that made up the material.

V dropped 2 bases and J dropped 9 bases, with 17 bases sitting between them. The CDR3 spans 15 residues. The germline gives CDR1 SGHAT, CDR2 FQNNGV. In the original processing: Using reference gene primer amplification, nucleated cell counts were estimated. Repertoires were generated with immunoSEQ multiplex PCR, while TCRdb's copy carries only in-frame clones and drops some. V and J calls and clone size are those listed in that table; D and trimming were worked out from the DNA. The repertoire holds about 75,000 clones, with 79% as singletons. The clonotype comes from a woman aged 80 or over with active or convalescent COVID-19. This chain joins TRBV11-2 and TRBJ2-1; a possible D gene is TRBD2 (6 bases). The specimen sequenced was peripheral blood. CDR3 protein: CASSLFSGVLSEQFF. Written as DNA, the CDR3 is TGTGCCAGCAGCTTATTTTCGGGGGTGCTAAGTGAGCAGTTCTTC.